This TCR beta chain was identified during a study of cytomegalovirus exposure and HLA in healthy donors. Only one count was recorded for this clone. Its antigen is not identified. Study-wide findings and caveats: Most TCR sequences were rare, but some public TCRs occurred in many donors.

The PCR contained 60 Vbeta and 13 Jbeta primers. Authors' data handling: Roughly 80 million unique TCR beta chains, roughly 11 million shared, were counted in a later analysis. Data came from immunoSEQ multiplex PCR; TCRdb stores just in-frame clones and leaves some out. The DNA was the basis for D and trimming; V, J and clone size are from that table. The table shows 150,000 to 200,000 clones, with approximately 84% occurring only once. Germline trimming cut 2 bases from V and 5 bases from J; bases unmatched to any gene: 6. CDR1 is MNHEY, CDR2 SMNVEV, per germline (reference sequence). CDR3 size: 17 residues.

The rearrangement links TRBV27 to TRBJ2-3; 14 bases fit TRBD2. This sequence was found in a boy between 2 and 10 years old in good health and CMV-seronegative. Sequenced input: PBMCs. As DNA, the CDR3 is TGTGCCAGCAGTTTAAGTTTCGGGACTAGCGGGAGAGATACGCAGTATTTT. Encoded protein: CASSLSFGTSGRDTQYF.